Shown below are 5 T cell receptor beta chains from a single sample sequenced in a study of tumor and adjacent non-tumor tissue in lung cancer. No cell sorting was done before RNA was extracted from the tissue. More than 3 cm separated this lung sample from the edge of the tumor. The library came from three nested PCR rounds adapted from ARM-PCR protocols. TCRdb re-called the multiplex PCR reads with MiXCR, one entry per CDR3 protein. Of approximately 77,000 distinct CDR3 sequences in the sample, around 80% were seen once. Material: distant non-tumor lung tissue. The receptor set was obtained from a man between 60 and 75 years old with non-small cell lung cancer.

With respect to this clonotype: A much larger clone sits a single nucleotide away, making a read error possible. This chain joins TRBV4-1 and TRBJ1-1; D is perhaps TRBD1 (5 bases). There are 14 residues in the CDR3. Germline V gene sequence: CDR1 MGHRA, CDR2 YSYEKL. V was shortened by 1 base and J by 4 bases, with 10 bases between the two germline ends. This CDR3 reads CASSQGWGSTEAFF. Here the CDR3 DNA reads TGCGCCAGCAGCCAAGGATGGGGGAGCACTGAAGCTTTCTTT.

For this clonotype: As the CDR3 is not closed by the conserved phenylalanine or tryptophan, this likely results from a read error. The CDR3 loop reads CASSSGTLNEAFY. The CDR3 nucleotides are TGCGCCAGCAGCTCCGGGACATTGAATGAAGCTTTCTAT. V usage is TRBV10-1 and J usage is TRBJ1-1, with D possibly TRBD1 on 6 matching bases. The CDR3 contains 13 residues. Trimming took 6 bases from V and 7 from J, leaving 15 bases between them. Germline V gives CDR1 WNHNN, CDR2 SYGVQD (reference sequence).

J is TRBJ2-1 and V is TRBV20-1; D possibly matches TRBD1 or TRBD2 (6 bases each). The CDR3 extends over 14 amino acids. Trimming took 1 base from V and 11 from J, leaving 18 bases between them. Germline values: CDR1 DFQATT, CDR2 SNEGSKA (reference sequence). The CDR3 nucleotides are TGCAGTGCTAGAGTTCGGAGGGAACAGGGTAAGCAGTTCTTC. This gives the protein CSARVRREQGKQFF.

Concerning this clonotype itself: The conserved phenylalanine or tryptophan normally closing the CDR3 is absent here, so this likely arose from a read error. This chain joins TRBV6-6 and TRBJ2-1; possible D gene TRBD2, 7 bases. In germline, CDR1 is MNHNY, CDR2 SVGAGI (reference sequence). The CDR3 is made up of 18 amino acids. Trimming took 6 bases from V and 7 from J, leaving 28 bases between them. The CDR3 sequence is CASRDFTGTSGKKNEQFL. The CDR3 nucleotides read TGTGCCAGCAGGGATTTTACCGGGACAAGCGGGAAAAAGAATGAGCAGTTCTTA.

Regarding this clonotype: At one end, the junction sequence differs from germline, possibly due to a read error. The V gene is TRBV6-5, the J gene TRBJ2-1; the D is unclear. CDR1 is MNHEY, CDR2 SVGAGI, per germline. The CDR3 has 15 residues. DNA for the CDR3: TGTGCCATCAGTTACGACCGGAACTCCTACAATGAGCAGTTCTTC. Translation gives CAISYDRNSYNEQFF.